This T cell receptor beta chain was recovered during a study of CD8 T cells in Susac syndrome. In blood CD8+ and CD4+ T cells, TCR beta underwent sequencing. The TEMRA cells underwent FACS enrichment, while the CD8+ and CD4+ T cells underwent negative isolation. Germline CDR1 DFQATT, CDR2 SNEGSKA (reference sequence). The CDR3 length is 14 residues. J was trimmed by 0 bases and V by 5 bases; bases with no gene match: 7. With random hexamers, about 0.5 to 1 ug RNA was reverse transcribed. Across 54 Vbeta and 13 Jbeta, TCR beta CDR3 was amplified with immunoSEQ multiplex PCR. MiXCR was run by TCRdb on the immunoSEQ multiplex PCR reads, yielding one entry per CDR3 protein. The repertoire holds some 180,000 distinct CDR3 sequences, with approximately 94% as singletons.

The TCR comes from a human donor in good health. The V gene is TRBV20-1, the J gene TRBJ2-7, with 7 bases lining up with TRBD1. Sequencing was carried out using CD4+ T cells from PBMCs. The chain's CDR3 is CSADSGDSSYEQYF. The CDR3 nucleotides are TGCAGTGCTGACTCAGGGGACAGCTCCTACGAGCAGTACTTC.